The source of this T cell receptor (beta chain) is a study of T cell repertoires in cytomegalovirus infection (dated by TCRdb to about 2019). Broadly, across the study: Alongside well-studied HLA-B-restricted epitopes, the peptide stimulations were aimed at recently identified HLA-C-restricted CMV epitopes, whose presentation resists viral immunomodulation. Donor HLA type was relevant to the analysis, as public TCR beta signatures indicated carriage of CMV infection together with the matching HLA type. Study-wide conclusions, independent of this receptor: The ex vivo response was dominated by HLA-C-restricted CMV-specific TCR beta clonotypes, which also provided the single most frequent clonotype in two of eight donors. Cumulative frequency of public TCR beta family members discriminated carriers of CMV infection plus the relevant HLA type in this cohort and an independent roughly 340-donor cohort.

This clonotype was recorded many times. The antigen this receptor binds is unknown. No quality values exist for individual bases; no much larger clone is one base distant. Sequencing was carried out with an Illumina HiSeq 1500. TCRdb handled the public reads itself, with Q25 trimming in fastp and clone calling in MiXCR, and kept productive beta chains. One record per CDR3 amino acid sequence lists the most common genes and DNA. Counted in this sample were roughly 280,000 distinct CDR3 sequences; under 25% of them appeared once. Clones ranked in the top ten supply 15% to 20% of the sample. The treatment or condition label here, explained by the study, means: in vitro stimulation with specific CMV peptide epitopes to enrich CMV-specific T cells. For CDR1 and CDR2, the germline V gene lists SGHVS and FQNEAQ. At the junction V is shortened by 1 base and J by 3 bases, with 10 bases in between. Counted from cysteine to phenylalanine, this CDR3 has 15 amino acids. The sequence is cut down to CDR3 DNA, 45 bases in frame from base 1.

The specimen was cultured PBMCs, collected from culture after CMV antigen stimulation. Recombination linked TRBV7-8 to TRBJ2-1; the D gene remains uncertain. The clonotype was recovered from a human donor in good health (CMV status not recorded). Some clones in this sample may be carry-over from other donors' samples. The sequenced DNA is TGTGCCAGCAGCTTAGGGACCGTCCGCTACAATGAGCAGTTCTTC. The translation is CASSLGTVRYNEQFF.